One and the same sample provided the 19 T cell receptor beta chains below, sequenced in a study of regulatory T cells in long-lasting Graves disease. HTBI primers from iRepertoire and Arm-PCR of CDR3 regions yielded the TCR beta libraries. TCRdb reanalysed the multiplex PCR reads using MiXCR and keeps one entry per CDR3 protein. The table records roughly 520,000 distinct CDR3 sequences, around 12% of them present only once. Time point given: newly diagnosed GD, antithyroid drugs for less than 3 months. Extracted RNA from PBMCs served as the source of the TCR library. The sample also formed part of further work on T cells in Graves' hyperthyroidism and ophthalmopathy.

Sequenced material: peripheral blood mononuclear cells (PBMCs), taken at new diagnosis, from a patient treated with antithyroid drugs. The receptors originated from a woman aged 30 to 39 with Graves disease.

The table lists this clonotype with many counts. The genes are TRBV20-1 and TRBJ1-1, with no clear D. The CDR3 has 11 amino acids. V lost 6 bases and J 7 bases, leaving 12 bases between the germline ends. Germline V gene data show CDR1 as DFQATT and CDR2 as SNEGSKA (reference sequence). The CDR3, as DNA: TGCAGTGCAAGAACGATTCTTGAAGCTTTCTTT. Its translation is CSARTILEAFF.

This clonotype occurred many times. The chain recombines TRBV30 with TRBJ2-7, with TRBD2 identical over 9 bases. The CDR3 contains 14 residues. Germline V lookup: CDR1 GTSNPN, CDR2 SVGIG (reference sequence). Unmatched junction bases numbered 8, after V lost 5 bases and J lost 3 bases. The CDR3 is CAWGISGSNYEQYF. The CDR3 DNA is TGTGCCTGGGGTATTAGCGGGAGCAACTACGAGCAGTACTTC.

The DNA for the CDR3 is TGTGCCAGCAGCCAACAGACAGGGACAGATACGCAGTATTTT. Amino acid sequence: CASSQQTGTDTQYF. The chain combines TRBV2 with TRBJ2-3, with 7 bases matching TRBD1. The length of the CDR3 is 14 residues. Germline trimming cut 6 bases from V and 3 bases from J; bases unmatched to any gene: 6. CDR1 and CDR2 from the germline V gene are SNHLY and FYNNEI.

This rearrangement joins TRBV20-1 to TRBJ2-4; 16 bases match TRBD2. Trimming at V came to 6 bases and at J to 6 bases, leaving 14 bases not matched to a gene. The CDR3 consists of 18 residues. Germline-derived CDR1 and CDR2 are DFQATT and SNEGSKA (reference sequence). Written as DNA, the CDR3 is TGCAGTGCCGTAGAGGGACTAGCGGGAGGGGAGGGTAGAAACATTCAGTACTTC. Translation: CSAVEGLAGGEGRNIQYF.

V and J are TRBV18 and TRBJ2-7, with D possibly being TRBD1 (6 bases). Per the germline V gene, CDR1 is KGHSH and CDR2 is LQKENI. The V end was cut by 3 bases, the J end by 2 bases, with 14 bases between. The CDR3 has 15 residues. The CDR3 loop is CASSPGQGRTYEQYF. CDR3 DNA: TGTGCCAGCTCACCGGGGCAGGGGCGAACCTACGAGCAGTACTTC.

This sequence joins TRBV24-1 and TRBJ1-1; the D gene is possibly TRBD1 (5 bases). The CDR3 runs to 15 residues. V dropped 7 bases and J dropped 5 bases, with 19 bases sitting between them. CDR1 KGHDR and CDR2 SFDVKD come from the germline V gene. The CDR3 reads CATRDNRGPGTEAFF. In nucleotides, the CDR3 is TGTGCCACCAGGGATAATCGGGGACCAGGTACTGAAGCTTTCTTT.

This clonotype came up many times. The rearrangement uses TRBV20-1 and TRBJ1-1, with D unresolved. Germline V gives CDR1 DFQATT, CDR2 SNEGSKA (reference sequence). V shed 0 bases and J shed 6 bases, with 11 bases lying between them. The CDR3 is 13 residues long. CDR3 in DNA: TGCAGTGCTAGAGACCGAGACGGAGCTGAAGCTTTCTTT. It specifies CSARDRDGAEAFF.

This clonotype was observed a few times. This chain links TRBV19 with TRBJ2-2; D remains unclear. The CDR3 has 14 amino acids. Trimming took 6 bases from V and 0 from J, leaving 8 bases between them. Germline assignment: CDR1 LNHDA and CDR2 SQIVND (reference sequence). This CDR3 reads CASRVAANTGELFF. The CDR3 bases are TGTGCCAGTAGGGTTGCGGCGAACACCGGGGAGCTGTTTTTT.

The rearrangement links TRBV19 to TRBJ2-1; perhaps TRBD2 as D (7 bases). The CDR3 has 13 amino acids. Germline V lookup: CDR1 LNHDA, CDR2 SQIVND (reference sequence). The V end was cut by 7 bases, the J end by 7 bases, with 14 bases between. The CDR3 nucleotides are TGTGCCAGTACCCCAAAGGGGGGGAATGAGCAGTTCTTC. Protein: CASTPKGGNEQFF.

Many counts were recorded for this clonotype. The chain carries TRBV28 and TRBJ2-7; D not resolved. The V gene's germline CDR1 is MDHEN and CDR2 SYDVKM. The CDR3 spans 20 residues. V lost 5 bases, J lost 2 bases, and 31 bases lay in between. The CDR3 sequence: CASSPMPAIIGRLPPYEQYF. The CDR3 nucleotides read TGTGCCAGCAGTCCAATGCCGGCGATCATTGGACGGCTTCCCCCCTACGAGCAGTACTTC. Variable domain in full (rest from reference TRBV28 and TRBJ2-7): DVKVTQSSRYLVKRTGEKVFLECVQDMDHENMFWYRQDPGLGLRLIYFSYDVKMKEKGDIPEGYSVSREKKERFSLILESASTNQTSMYLCASSPMPAIIGRLPPYEQYFGPGTRLTVT.

This chain uses TRBV9 with TRBJ2-1; 7 bases align to TRBD1. Germline V lookup: CDR1 SGDLS, CDR2 YYNGEE. This CDR3 has 18 residues. Losses at the gene ends were 0 bases for V and 4 bases for J; bases not matched to a gene: 13. CDR3: CASSVGGSWAGGYNEQFF. The CDR3 coding sequence is TGTGCCAGCAGCGTAGGAGGTTCGTGGGCAGGGGGTTACAATGAGCAGTTCTTC. Full variable domain (rest looked up from reference TRBV9 and TRBJ2-1): DSGVTQTPKHLITATGQRVTLRCSPRSGDLSVYWYQQSLDQGLQFLIQYYNGEERAKGNILERFSAQQFPDLHSELNLSSLELGDSALYFCASSVGGSWAGGYNEQFFGPGTRLTVL.

The sample holds many counts of this clonotype. V is TRBV10-3 and J is TRBJ2-2, with TRBD2 identical over 12 bases. Per the germline V gene, CDR1 is ENHRY and CDR2 is SYGVKD. This CDR3 has 15 residues. The junction had 4 bases not matched to a gene; V was cut back by 6 bases and J by 5 bases. The CDR3 DNA reads TGTGCCATCAGGTCGACTAGCGGGAGAACCGGGGAGCTGTTTTTT. Translation: CAIRSTSGRTGELFF.

There are many counts of this clonotype. The V and J genes are TRBV30 and TRBJ2-2, with unresolved D. The CDR3 runs 15 residues. Per the germline V gene, CDR1 is GTSNPN and CDR2 is SVGIG (reference sequence). Trimming shortened V by 3 bases and J by 1 base, and 12 bases separated the two germline ends. The CDR3 reads CAWSAPPMNTGELFF. CDR3 sequence (DNA): TGTGCCTGGAGCGCCCCGCCTATGAACACCGGGGAGCTGTTTTTT.

Comment on this clonotype: The CDR3 does not close with the conserved phenylalanine or tryptophan, likely indicating a read error. The gene calls are TRBV29-1 and TRBJ1-1; a weak D match, TRBD1 (5 bases). Looked up from germline, CDR1 is SQVTM and CDR2 is ANQGSEA. Trimming took 4 bases from V and 0 from J, leaving 15 bases between them. This CDR3 region has 15 residues. The CDR3 sequence: CSVAPGWRMNTEAFL. The CDR3 DNA is TGCAGCGTTGCGCCAGGGTGGCGGATGAACACTGAAGCTTTCCTT.

This clonotype was found many times. The chain uses TRBV2 and TRBJ2-7; D might be TRBD1 (6 bases). CDR1 SNHLY and CDR2 FYNNEI come from the germline V gene. V lost 9 bases and J lost 2, with 20 bases in between. The CDR3 totals 15 residues. The CDR3 reads CARPAGALTPYEQYF. The CDR3 DNA reads as TGTGCCAGACCTGCAGGGGCCCTAACCCCCTACGAGCAGTACTTC.

With respect to this clonotype: A much larger clone is a single base away; this may be a read error. The chain couples TRBV7-2 to TRBJ1-4; D might be TRBD1 (6 bases). The V and J ends lost 5 bases and 2 bases respectively, with 9 bases between them. CDR1 and CDR2 from the germline V gene are SGHTA and FQGNSA. The CDR3 contains 14 residues. CDR3 in DNA: TGTGCCAGCAGCCGACAGGCGACTAATGAAAAACTGTTTTTT. This gives the protein CASSRQATNEKLFF.

This clonotype was detected ten times or more. This sequence joins TRBV20-1 and TRBJ1-3, with unresolved D. V was pared by 6 bases and J by 0 bases, with 15 bases between. The CDR3 contains 15 residues. Germline CDR1 reads DFQATT; CDR2 reads SNEGSKA (reference sequence). This chain's CDR3 is CSALDLFPSGNTIYF. The CDR3 bases are TGCAGTGCCCTTGACCTATTTCCCTCTGGAAACACCATATATTTT.

V and J are TRBV5-1 and TRBJ2-7; a possible D gene is TRBD1 (6 bases). Germline V gives CDR1 SGHRS, CDR2 YFSETQ. V was pared by 5 bases and J by 1 base, with 16 bases between. CDR3 length equals 15 residues. CDR3 residues: CASSALAGVSYEQYF. The CDR3 bases are TGCGCCAGCAGTGCTTTGGCAGGGGTATCCTACGAGCAGTACTTC.

This clonotype was found a few times. V and J are TRBV18 and TRBJ2-1; D remains unclear. Germline V gives CDR1 KGHSH, CDR2 LQKENI. The CDR3 extends over 14 amino acids. Trimming removed 5 bases from V and 0 bases from J, with 8 bases in between. This CDR3 reads CASSFTRSYNEQFF. CDR3 bases: TGTGCCAGCTCATTTACACGCTCCTACAATGAGCAGTTCTTC.